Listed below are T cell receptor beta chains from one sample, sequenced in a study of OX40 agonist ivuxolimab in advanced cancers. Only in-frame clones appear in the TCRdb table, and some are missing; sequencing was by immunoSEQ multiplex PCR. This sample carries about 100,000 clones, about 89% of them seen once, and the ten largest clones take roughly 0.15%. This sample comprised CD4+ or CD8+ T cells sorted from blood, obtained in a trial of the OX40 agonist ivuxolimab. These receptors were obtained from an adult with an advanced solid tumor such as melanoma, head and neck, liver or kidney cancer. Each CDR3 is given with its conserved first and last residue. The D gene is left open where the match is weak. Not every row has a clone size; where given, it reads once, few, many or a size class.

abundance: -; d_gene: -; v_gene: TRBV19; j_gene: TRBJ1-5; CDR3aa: CASTGAGNQPQHF; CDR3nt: TGTGCCAGTACGGGGGCCGGGAATCAGCCCCAGCATTTT
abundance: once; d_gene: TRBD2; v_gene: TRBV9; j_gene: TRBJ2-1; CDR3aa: CASSAEGQRGLAGAPEQFF; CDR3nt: TGTGCCAGCAGCGCCGAGGGACAGAGGGGACTAGCGGGAGCTCCTGAGCAGTTCTTC
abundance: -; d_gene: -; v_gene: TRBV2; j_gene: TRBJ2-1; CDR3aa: CASSEQGSPYNEQFF; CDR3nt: TGTGCCAGCAGTGAACAGGGGAGCCCCTACAATGAGCAGTTCTTC
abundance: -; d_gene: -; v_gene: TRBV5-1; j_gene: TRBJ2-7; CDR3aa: CASSLGKHEQYF; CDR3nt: TGCGCCAGCAGCTTGGGAAAACACGAGCAGTACTTC
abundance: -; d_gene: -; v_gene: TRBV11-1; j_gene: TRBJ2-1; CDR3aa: CASTLRGAGSSYNEQFF; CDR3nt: TGTGCCAGCACCTTAAGAGGAGCAGGGAGCTCCTACAATGAGCAGTTCTTC
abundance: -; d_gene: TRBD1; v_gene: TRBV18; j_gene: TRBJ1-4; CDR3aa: CASSPPGTVNEKLFF; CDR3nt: TGTGCCAGCTCACCCCCCGGGACAGTTAATGAAAAACTGTTTTTT
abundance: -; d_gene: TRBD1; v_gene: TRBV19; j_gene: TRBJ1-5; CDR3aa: CATKRTGRNQPQHF; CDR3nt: TGTGCCACCAAGAGGACAGGGAGGAATCAGCCCCAGCATTTT
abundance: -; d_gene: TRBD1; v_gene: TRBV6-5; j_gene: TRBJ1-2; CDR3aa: CASSLLTGIGYTF; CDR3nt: TGTGCCAGCAGTCTCCTGACAGGGATTGGCTACACCTTC
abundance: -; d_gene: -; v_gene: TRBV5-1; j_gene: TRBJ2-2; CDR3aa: CASSLSGNTGELFF; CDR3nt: TGCGCCAGCAGCTTGTCGGGTAACACCGGGGAGCTGTTTTTT
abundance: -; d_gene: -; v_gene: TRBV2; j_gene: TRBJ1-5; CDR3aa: CASSAMGVSGQPQHF; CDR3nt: TGTGCCAGCAGTGCGATGGGAGTATCAGGTCAGCCCCAGCATTTT
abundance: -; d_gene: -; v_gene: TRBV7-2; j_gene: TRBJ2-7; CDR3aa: CASSFIATQTYEQYF; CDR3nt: TGTGCCAGCAGCTTTATAGCGACACAAACCTACGAGCAGTACTTC
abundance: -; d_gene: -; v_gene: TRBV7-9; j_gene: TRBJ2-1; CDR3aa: CASSLAGLALRNEQFF; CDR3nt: TGTGCCAGCAGCTTAGCGGGGTTGGCGTTACGCAATGAGCAGTTCTTC
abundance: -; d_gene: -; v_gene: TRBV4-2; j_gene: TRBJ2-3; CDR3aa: CASSQVTNRADTQYF; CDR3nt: TGTGCCAGCAGCCAAGTGACGAACAGGGCCGATACGCAGTATTTT
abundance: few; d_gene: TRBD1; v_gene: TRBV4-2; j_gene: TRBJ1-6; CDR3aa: CASSPQGDSPLHF; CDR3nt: TGTGCCAGCAGCCCACAGGGGGACTCACCCCTCCACTTT
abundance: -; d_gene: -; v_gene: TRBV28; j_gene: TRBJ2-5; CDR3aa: CASSSNRGGRETQYF; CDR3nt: TGTGCCAGCAGTAGTAATAGGGGGGGGAGAGAGACCCAGTACTTC
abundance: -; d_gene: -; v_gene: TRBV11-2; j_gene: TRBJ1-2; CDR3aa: CASSSVGGNYGYTF; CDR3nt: TGTGCCAGCAGCTCGGTGGGGGGTAACTATGGCTACACCTTC
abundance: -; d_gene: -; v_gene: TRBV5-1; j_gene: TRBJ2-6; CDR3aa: CASSGGTDLFWANVLTF; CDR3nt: TGCGCCAGCAGCGGCGGGACCGATCTCTTTTGGGCCAACGTCCTGACTTTC
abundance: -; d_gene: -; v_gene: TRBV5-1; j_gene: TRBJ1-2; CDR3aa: CASSLERFSGRGYTF; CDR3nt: TGCGCCAGCAGCTTGGAAAGGTTCTCAGGGAGAGGCTACACCTTC
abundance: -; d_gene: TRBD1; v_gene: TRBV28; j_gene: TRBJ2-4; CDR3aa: CASSSPGTARLLYF; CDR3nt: TGTGCCAGCAGTTCTCCCGGGACAGCCCGTTTATTATACTTC
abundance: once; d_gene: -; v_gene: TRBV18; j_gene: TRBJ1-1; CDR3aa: CASSPRMNTEAFF; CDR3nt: TGTGCCAGCTCACCCCGGATGAACACTGAAGCTTTCTTT
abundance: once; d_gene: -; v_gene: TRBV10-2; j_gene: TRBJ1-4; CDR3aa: CASSEPGPDATNEKLFF; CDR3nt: TGCGCCAGCAGTGAACCCGGTCCCGATGCAACTAATGAAAAACTGTTTTTT
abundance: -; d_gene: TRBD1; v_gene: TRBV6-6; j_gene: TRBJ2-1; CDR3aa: CASRNTQGAMNEQFF; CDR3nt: TGTGCCAGCAGAAATACCCAGGGGGCGATGAATGAGCAGTTCTTC
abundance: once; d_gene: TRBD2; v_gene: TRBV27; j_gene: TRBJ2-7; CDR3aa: CASSLAGGYEQYF; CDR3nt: TGTGCCAGCAGTTTAGCGGGGGGGTATGAGCAGTACTTC
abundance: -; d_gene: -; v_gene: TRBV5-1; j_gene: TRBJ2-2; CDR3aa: CASSWLVDTGELFF; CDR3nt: TGCGCCAGCAGCTGGCTAGTAGATACCGGGGAGCTGTTTTTT
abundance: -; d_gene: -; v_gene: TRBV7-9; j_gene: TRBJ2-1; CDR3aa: CASHLGDSLSSYNEQFF; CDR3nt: TGTGCCAGCCATTTAGGTGACAGCCTGTCTTCCTACAATGAGCAGTTCTTC
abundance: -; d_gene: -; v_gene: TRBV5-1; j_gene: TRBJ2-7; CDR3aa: CASSSRPGGEATYEQYF; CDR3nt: TGCGCCAGCAGCTCGCGGCCAGGGGGGGAGGCTACCTACGAGCAGTACTTC
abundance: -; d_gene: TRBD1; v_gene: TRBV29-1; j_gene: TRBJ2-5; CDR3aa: CSVRTGGETQYF; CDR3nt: TGCAGCGTTAGAACAGGGGGCGAGACCCAGTACTTC
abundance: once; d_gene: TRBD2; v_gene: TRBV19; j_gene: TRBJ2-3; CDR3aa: CASSIQRLAGGTDTQYF; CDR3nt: TGTGCCAGTAGTATCCAACGACTAGCGGGGGGCACAGATACGCAGTATTTT
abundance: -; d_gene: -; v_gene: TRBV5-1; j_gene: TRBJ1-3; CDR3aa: CASSLDTFSGNTIYF; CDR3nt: TGCGCCAGCAGCTTGGACACCTTCTCTGGAAACACCATATATTTT
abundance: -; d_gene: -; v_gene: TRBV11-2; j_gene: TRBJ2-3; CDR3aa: CASSTHSPLSTDTQYF; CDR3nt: TGTGCCAGCAGCACCCACAGTCCCCTAAGCACAGATACGCAGTATTTT
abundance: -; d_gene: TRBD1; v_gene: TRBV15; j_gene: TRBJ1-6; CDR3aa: CATSRAGTGVSPLHF; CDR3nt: TGTGCCACCAGCAGAGCCGGGACAGGGGTTTCACCCCTCCACTTT
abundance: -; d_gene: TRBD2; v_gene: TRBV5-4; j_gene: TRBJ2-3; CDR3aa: CASSMGSSGGWYTQYF; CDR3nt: TGTGCCAGCAGCATGGGGTCTAGCGGGGGGTGGTATACGCAGTATTTT